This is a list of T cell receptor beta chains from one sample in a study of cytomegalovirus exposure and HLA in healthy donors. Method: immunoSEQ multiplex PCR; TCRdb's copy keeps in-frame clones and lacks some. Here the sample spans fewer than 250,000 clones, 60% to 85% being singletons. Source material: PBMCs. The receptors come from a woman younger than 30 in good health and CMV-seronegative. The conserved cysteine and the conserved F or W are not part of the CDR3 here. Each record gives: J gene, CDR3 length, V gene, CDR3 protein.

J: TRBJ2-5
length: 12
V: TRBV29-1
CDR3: SVEDRRRQETQY

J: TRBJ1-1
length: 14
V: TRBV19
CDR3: ASSITGDNMNTEAF

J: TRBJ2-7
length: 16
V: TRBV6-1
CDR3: ASSELGGQGASPYEQY

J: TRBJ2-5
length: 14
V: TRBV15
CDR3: ATSRDRVGGASVQY

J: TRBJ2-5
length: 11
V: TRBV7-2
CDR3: ASSTRVQETQY

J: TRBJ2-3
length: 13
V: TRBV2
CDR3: ASSPSGGRFDTQY

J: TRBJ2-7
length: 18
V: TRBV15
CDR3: ATSRASLGNSGSSSYEQY

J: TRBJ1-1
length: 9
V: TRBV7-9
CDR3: ASSSREEAF

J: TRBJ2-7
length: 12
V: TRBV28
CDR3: ASSSLAGHYEQY

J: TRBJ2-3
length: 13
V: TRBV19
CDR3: ASSIAKASGDTQY

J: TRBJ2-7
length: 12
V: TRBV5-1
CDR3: ASSLTGGFYEQY

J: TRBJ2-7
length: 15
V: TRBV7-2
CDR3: ASSPGVKGGKGYEQY

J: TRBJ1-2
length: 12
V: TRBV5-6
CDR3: ASRSGQPQVGYT

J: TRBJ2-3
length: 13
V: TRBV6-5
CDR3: ASSFPGTGGDTQY

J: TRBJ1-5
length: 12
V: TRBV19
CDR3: ASSLTDSNQPQH

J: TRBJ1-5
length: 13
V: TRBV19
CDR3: ASTPGQYSNQPQH

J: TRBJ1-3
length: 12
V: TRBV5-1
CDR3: ASRNPSTGNTIY

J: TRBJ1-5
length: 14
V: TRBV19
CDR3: ASSISAGTNNQPQH

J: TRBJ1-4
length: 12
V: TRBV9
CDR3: ASSPSDRGEKLF

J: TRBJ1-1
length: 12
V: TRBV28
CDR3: ASNQGPGGSEAF

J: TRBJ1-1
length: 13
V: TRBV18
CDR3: ASSAVVPGNTEAF

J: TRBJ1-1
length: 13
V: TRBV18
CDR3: ASSFGTEGDTEAF

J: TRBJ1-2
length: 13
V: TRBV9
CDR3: ASSGNRGRLTGYT

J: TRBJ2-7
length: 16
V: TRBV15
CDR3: ATSRTTSGSAASYEQY

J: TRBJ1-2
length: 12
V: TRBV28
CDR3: ASSLISKNYGYT

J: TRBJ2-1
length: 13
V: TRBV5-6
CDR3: ASSFPGARYNEQF